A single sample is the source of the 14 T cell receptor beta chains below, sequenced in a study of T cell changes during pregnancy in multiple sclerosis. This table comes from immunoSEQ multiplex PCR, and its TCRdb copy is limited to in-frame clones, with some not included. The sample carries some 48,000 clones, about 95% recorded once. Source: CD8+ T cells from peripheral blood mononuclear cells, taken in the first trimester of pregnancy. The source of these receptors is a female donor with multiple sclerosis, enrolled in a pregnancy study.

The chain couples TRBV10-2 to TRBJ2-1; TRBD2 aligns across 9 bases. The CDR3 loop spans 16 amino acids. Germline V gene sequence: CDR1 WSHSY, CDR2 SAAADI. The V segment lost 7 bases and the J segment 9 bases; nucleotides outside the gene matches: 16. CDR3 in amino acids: CASKDIAGDRLSEQFF. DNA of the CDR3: TGCGCCAGCAAAGATATAGCGGGAGACCGATTGAGTGAGCAGTTCTTC.

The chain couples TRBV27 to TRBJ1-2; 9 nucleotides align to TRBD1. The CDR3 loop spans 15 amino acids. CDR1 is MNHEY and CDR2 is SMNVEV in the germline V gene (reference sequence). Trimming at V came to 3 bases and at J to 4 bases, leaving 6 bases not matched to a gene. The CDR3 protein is CASSLSQGAFYGYTF. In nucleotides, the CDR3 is TGTGCCAGCAGTTTGTCACAGGGGGCATTCTATGGCTACACCTTC.

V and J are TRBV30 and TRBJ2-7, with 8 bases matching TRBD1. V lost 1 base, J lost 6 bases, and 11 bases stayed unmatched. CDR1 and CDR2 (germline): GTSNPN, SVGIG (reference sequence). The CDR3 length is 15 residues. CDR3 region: CAWSALGQGASEQYF. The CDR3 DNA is TGTGCCTGGAGTGCATTAGGACAGGGCGCATCCGAGCAGTACTTC.

The CDR3 here is CASVTSGPREQYF. As DNA, the CDR3 is TGTGCCAGCGTGACTAGCGGCCCCCGCGAGCAGTACTTC. The chain uses TRBV2 and TRBJ2-7, with TRBD2 matching over 9 bases. Germline V gene lookup returns CDR1 SNHLY and CDR2 FYNNEI. This CDR3 is built from 13 residues. The J segment lost 6 bases and the V segment lost 8 bases, leaving 8 bases of the junction unmatched.

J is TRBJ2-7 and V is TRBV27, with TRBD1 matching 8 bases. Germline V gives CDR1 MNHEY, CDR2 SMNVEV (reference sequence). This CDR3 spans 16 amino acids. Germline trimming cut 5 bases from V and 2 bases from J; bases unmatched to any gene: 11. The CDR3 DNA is TGTGCCAGCAGTACGGAACAGGGACAGGAGACCTACGAGCAGTACTTC. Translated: CASSTEQGQETYEQYF.

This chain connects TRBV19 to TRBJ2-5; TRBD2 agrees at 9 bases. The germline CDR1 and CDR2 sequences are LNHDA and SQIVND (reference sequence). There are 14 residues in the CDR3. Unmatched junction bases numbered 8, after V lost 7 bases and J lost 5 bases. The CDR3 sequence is CASNPGLASETQYF. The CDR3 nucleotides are TGTGCCAGTAATCCGGGACTAGCTAGCGAGACCCAGTACTTC.

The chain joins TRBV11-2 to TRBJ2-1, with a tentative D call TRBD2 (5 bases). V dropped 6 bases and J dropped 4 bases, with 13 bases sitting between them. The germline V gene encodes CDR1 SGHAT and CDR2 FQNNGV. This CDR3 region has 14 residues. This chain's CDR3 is CASRTLGLYNEQFF. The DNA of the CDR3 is TGTGCCAGCAGAACTCTTGGACTTTACAATGAGCAGTTCTTC.

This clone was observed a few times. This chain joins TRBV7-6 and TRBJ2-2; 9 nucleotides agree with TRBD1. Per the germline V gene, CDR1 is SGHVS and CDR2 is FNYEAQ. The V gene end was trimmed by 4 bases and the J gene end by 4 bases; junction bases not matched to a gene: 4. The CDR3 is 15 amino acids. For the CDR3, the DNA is TGTGCCAGCAGCTCCTCGACAGGGGGCACCGGGGAGCTGTTTTTT. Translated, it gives CASSSSTGGTGELFF. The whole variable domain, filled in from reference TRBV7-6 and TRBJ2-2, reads GAGVSQSPRYKVTKRGQDVALRCDPISGHVSLYWYRQALGQGPEFLTYFNYEAQQDKSGLPNDRFSAERPEGSISTLTIQRTEQRDSAMYRCASSSSTGGTGELFFGEGSRLTVL.

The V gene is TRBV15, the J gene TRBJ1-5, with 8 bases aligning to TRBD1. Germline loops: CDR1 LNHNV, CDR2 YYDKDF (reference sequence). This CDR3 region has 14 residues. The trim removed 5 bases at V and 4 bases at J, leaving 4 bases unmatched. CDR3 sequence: CATSARTGNQPQHF. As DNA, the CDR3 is TGTGCCACCAGCGCCCGGACAGGGAATCAGCCCCAGCATTTT.

CDR3 bases: TGTGCCAGCAGCGTACATTCGGAGGCCCTCTCCTACAATGAGCAGTTCTTC. Amino acids: CASSVHSEALSYNEQFF. The chain couples TRBV9 to TRBJ2-1, with D perhaps matching TRBD2 (5 bases). CDR1 SGDLS and CDR2 YYNGEE come from the germline V gene. V was shortened by 1 base and J by 0 bases, with 14 bases between the two germline ends. The CDR3 covers 17 residues.

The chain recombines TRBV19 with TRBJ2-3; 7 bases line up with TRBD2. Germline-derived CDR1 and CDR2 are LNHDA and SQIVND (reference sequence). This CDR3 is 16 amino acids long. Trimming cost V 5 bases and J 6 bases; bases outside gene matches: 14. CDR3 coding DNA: TGTGCCAGTAGTCCCGGACTAACGGGAGGATGGGATACGCAGTATTTT. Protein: CASSPGLTGGWDTQYF.

CDR3 coding DNA: TGTGCCAGCAGTGGTGGCAGGGGGGCTGAAAAACTGTTTTTT. Amino acids: CASSGGRGAEKLFF. The V call is TRBV2, the J call TRBJ1-4; 7 positions agree with TRBD1. The CDR3 consists of 14 residues. Unmatched junction bases numbered 6, after V lost 4 bases and J lost 7 bases. The germline gives CDR1 SNHLY, CDR2 FYNNEI.

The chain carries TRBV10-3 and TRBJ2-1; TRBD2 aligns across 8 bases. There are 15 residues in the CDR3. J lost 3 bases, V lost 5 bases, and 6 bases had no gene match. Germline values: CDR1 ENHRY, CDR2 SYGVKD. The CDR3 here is CAISYTSGDYNEQFF. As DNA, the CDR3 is TGTGCCATCAGTTATACTAGCGGAGACTACAATGAGCAGTTCTTC.

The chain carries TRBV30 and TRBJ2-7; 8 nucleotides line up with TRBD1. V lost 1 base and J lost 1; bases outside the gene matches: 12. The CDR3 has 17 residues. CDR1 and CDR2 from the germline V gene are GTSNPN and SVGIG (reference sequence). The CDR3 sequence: CAWSGDSPGQDSYEQYF. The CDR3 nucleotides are TGTGCCTGGAGTGGGGACTCTCCGGGACAGGATTCCTACGAGCAGTACTTC. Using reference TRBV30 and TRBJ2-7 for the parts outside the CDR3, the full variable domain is SQTIHQWPATLVQPVGSPLSLECTVEGTSNPNLYWYRQAAGRGLQLLFYSVGIGQISSEVPQNLSASRPQDRQFILSSKKLLLSDSGFYLCAWSGDSPGQDSYEQYFGPGTRLTVT.